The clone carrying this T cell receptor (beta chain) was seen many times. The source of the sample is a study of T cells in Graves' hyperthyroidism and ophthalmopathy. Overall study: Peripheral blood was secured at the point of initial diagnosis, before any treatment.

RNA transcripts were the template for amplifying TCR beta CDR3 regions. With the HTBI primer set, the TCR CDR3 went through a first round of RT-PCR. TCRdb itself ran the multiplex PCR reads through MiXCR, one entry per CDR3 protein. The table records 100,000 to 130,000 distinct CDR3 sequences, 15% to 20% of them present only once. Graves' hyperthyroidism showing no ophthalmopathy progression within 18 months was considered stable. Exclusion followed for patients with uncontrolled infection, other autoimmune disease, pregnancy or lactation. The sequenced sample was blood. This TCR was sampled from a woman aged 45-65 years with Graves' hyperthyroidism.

CDR3 coding DNA: TGCAGCGTTGTTGATGAGAACAACTATGGCTACACCTTC. Protein: CSVVDENNYGYTF. This chain connects TRBV29-1 to TRBJ1-2; D is undetermined. Trimming shortened V by 4 bases and J by 2 bases, and 11 bases separated the two germline ends. CDR3 size: 13 residues. The germline V gene has CDR1 SQVTM and CDR2 ANQGSEA. Full variable domain (remainder filled in from reference TRBV29-1 and TRBJ1-2): SAVISQKPSRDICQRGTSLTIQCQVDSQVTMMFWYRQQPGQSLTLIATANQGSEATYESGFVIDKFPISRPNLTFSTLTVSNMSPEDSSIYLCSVVDENNYGYTFGSGTRLTVV.